The 30 T cell receptor beta chains below all came from one sample that was sequenced in a study of Graves' ophthalmopathy and Graves' hyperthyroidism. The authors amplified TCR beta CDR3 regions from RNA transcripts. HTBI primers served in a first-round RT-PCR, which a second-round multiplex PCR followed. TCRdb fed the multiplex PCR reads into MiXCR, producing one record per CDR3 protein. Here the sample spans hundreds of thousands of distinct CDR3 sequences, more than 40% being singletons. Sequenced material: peripheral blood. Every receptor here comes from an adult man with Graves' ophthalmopathy.

About this clonotype: This may come from a read error, since a much larger clone is one base off. This chain links TRBV12-5 with TRBJ1-1; D ambiguous. Germline V gene lookup returns CDR1 LGHNT and CDR2 FRNRAP. The CDR3 has 8 residues. CDR3 nucleotides: TGTGCCAGCAGTTTAATTTTCTTT. Translated: CASSLIFF.

This clonotype showed up many times. The genes are TRBV6-6 and TRBJ1-5; no firm D call. V gave up 0 bases and J gave up 7 bases, with 10 bases separating them. Looked up from germline, CDR1 is MNHNY and CDR2 is SVGAGI (reference sequence). The CDR3 totals 14 residues. For the CDR3, the DNA is TGTGCCAGCAGTTACTCGACACTAGGACAGCCCCAGCATTTT. It yields the protein CASSYSTLGQPQHF.

The chain recombines TRBV29-1 with TRBJ2-2; D may be TRBD2 (5 bases). Germline CDR1 is SQVTM and CDR2 is ANQGSEA. The CDR3 consists of 12 residues. The CDR3 coding sequence is TGCAGTTCCCGAGGGCACACCGGGGAGCTGTTTTTT. Amino acid sequence: CSSRGHTGELFF.

This clonotype has only a few counts. The J gene is TRBJ2-7, the V gene TRBV12-5; 9 bases map to TRBD1. CDR1 LGHNT and CDR2 FRNRAP come from the germline V gene. V was pared by 5 bases and J by 4 bases, with 9 bases of the junction left unmatched. This CDR3 contains 15 residues. CDR3 region: CASGLSGTGLYEQYF. DNA for the CDR3: TGTGCTAGTGGTCTGTCCGGGACAGGGCTATACGAGCAGTACTTC.

This clonotype was observed at least ten times. The genes are TRBV5-1 and TRBJ1-4; D uncertain. The CDR3 loop spans 14 amino acids. The germline V gene encodes CDR1 SGHRS and CDR2 YFSETQ. Trimming shortened V by 3 bases and J by 1 base, and 7 bases separated the two germline ends. CDR3 protein: CASSYLGTNEKLFF. The CDR3 region has the DNA TGCGCCAGCAGCTACCTTGGAACTAATGAAAAACTGTTTTTT. Full variable domain (rest looked up from reference TRBV5-1 and TRBJ1-4): KAGVTQTPRYLIKTRGQQVTLSCSPISGHRSVSWYQQTPGQGLQFLFEYFSETQRNKGNFPGRFSGRQFSNSRSEMNVSTLELGDSALYLCASSYLGTNEKLFFGSGTQLSVL.

This clonotype was observed at least ten times. The chain joins TRBV15 to TRBJ2-7; D call uncertain. CDR3 length: 14 amino acids. Germline CDR1 LNHNV, CDR2 YYDKDF (reference sequence). Between the trimmed V and J ends, which lost 5 bases and 0 bases, there was a span of 11 bases. CDR3 bases: TGTGCCACCAGCCAAGAGGTTAGCTCCTACGAGCAGTACTTC. This gives the protein CATSQEVSSYEQYF.

This clonotype showed up many times. The rearrangement links TRBV29-1 to TRBJ2-2; D unresolved. The CDR3 totals 14 residues. V was clipped by 6 bases and J by 0 bases, with 11 bases between them. From germline, CDR1 is SQVTM and CDR2 ANQGSEA. The chain's CDR3 is CSVFTRTNTGELFF. In nucleotides, the CDR3 is TGCAGCGTCTTCACCCGCACGAACACCGGGGAGCTGTTTTTT.

The chain uses TRBV10-3 and TRBJ1-1; D is ambiguous. Germline V gene sequence: CDR1 ENHRY, CDR2 SYGVKD. The CDR3 is 12 amino acids. V was trimmed by 7 bases and J by 1 base, leaving 7 bases between them. The CDR3 coding sequence is TGTGCCATCAAAGGACCGAACACTGAAGCTTTCTTT. It is translated as CAIKGPNTEAFF.

This clonotype was seen at least ten times. The chain carries TRBV6-5 and TRBJ1-6, with 8 positions matching TRBD1. From germline, CDR1 is MNHEY and CDR2 SVGAGI. J gave up 8 bases and V 5 bases, and 8 bases lay outside the gene matches. This CDR3 spans 15 amino acids. The CDR3 DNA reads as TGTGCCAGCAGTCGGACAGGGCCTATCTATTCACCCCTCCACTTT. Amino acids: CASSRTGPIYSPLHF.

This clonotype was observed a few times. This chain connects TRBV9 to TRBJ2-2; 7 nucleotides align to TRBD2. J lost 1 base, V lost 0 bases, and 6 bases had no gene match. Germline V gene data show CDR1 as SGDLS and CDR2 as YYNGEE. The CDR3 runs to 17 residues. For the CDR3, the DNA is TGTGCCAGCAGCGTAGTATCTAGCGGTAGGAACACCGGGGAGCTGTTTTTT. It encodes CASSVVSSGRNTGELFF.

The chain recombines TRBV24-1 with TRBJ2-2, with D perhaps TRBD2 (6 bases). V lost 4 bases and J 6 bases, leaving 17 bases between the germline ends. Germline loops: CDR1 KGHDR, CDR2 SFDVKD. The CDR3 contains 16 residues. The CDR3 region is CATSEPAGSGSGELFF. The DNA of the CDR3 is TGTGCCACCAGTGAACCCGCGGGGTCCGGGTCCGGGGAGCTGTTTTTT.

This clonotype was counted a single time. The chain has TRBV12-3 or TRBV12-4 and TRBJ1-1; tentatively, D is TRBD1 (6 bases). The length of the CDR3 is 15 residues. V was pared by 5 bases and J by 2 bases, with 15 bases between. The DNA of the CDR3 is TGTGCCAGCAGTCCCCGGACAGCGCTCAACACTGAAGCTTTCTTT. Translation gives CASSPRTALNTEAFF.

The chain links TRBV7-2 to TRBJ2-2; 7 bases line up with TRBD2. Germline CDR1 and CDR2: SGHTA and FQGNSA. The V gene end was trimmed by 1 base and the J gene end by 4 bases; junction bases not matched to a gene: 6. The CDR3 is made up of 16 amino acids. The CDR3 DNA reads TGTGCCAGCAGCTTAGTGGGGGGGGGAGTCACCGGGGAGCTGTTTTTT. This codes for CASSLVGGGVTGELFF.

The DNA of the CDR3 is TGTGCCACCAATTTCCGGGACGCGAACACCGGGGAGCTGTTTTTT. It yields the protein CATNFRDANTGELFF. The chain joins TRBV24-1 to TRBJ2-2; the D call may be TRBD1 or TRBD2 (5 bases each). The CDR3 contains 15 residues. CDR1 KGHDR and CDR2 SFDVKD come from the germline V gene. V lost 8 bases to trimming and J lost 0 bases, with 12 bases between them.

This chain connects TRBV6-5 to TRBJ2-1; D perhaps matches TRBD1 (7 bases). The CDR3 sequence is 15 residues long. The V gene lost 5 bases and the J gene lost 7 bases, with 18 bases spanning the gap. CDR1 MNHEY and CDR2 SVGAGI come from the germline V gene. CDR3 sequence: CASSPQGGLQNEQFF. The CDR3 nucleotides are TGTGCCAGCAGTCCCCAGGGGGGATTACAGAATGAGCAGTTCTTC.

This clonotype has a handful of counts. The chain recombines TRBV10-3 with TRBJ1-1, with D uncertain. The germline V gene encodes CDR1 ENHRY and CDR2 SYGVKD. CDR3 length: 13 amino acids. The V gene lost 10 bases and the J gene lost 0 bases, with 12 bases spanning the gap. CDR3 loop: CATSALLNTEAFF. The CDR3 DNA reads as TGTGCCACTTCAGCCCTTCTGAACACTGAAGCTTTCTTT.

The chain employs TRBV11-3 and TRBJ2-7, with D unclear. Germline CDR1 and CDR2: SGHNT and YENEEA. The CDR3 extends over 16 amino acids. V lost 0 bases and J 7 bases, leaving 19 bases between the germline ends. CDR3: CASSLEYASSPSEQYF. Here the CDR3 DNA reads TGTGCCAGCAGCTTAGAGTACGCTAGTTCCCCATCGGAGCAGTACTTC. The whole variable domain, remainder taken from reference TRBV11-3 and TRBJ2-7, is EAGVVQSPRYKIIEKKQPVAFWCNPISGHNTLYWYLQNLGQGPELLIRYENEEAVDDSQLPKDRFSAERLKGVDSTLKIQPAELGDSAVYLCASSLEYASSPSEQYFGPGTRLTVT.

The chain employs TRBV10-3 and TRBJ1-4, with D possibly being TRBD1 (5 bases). Per germline, CDR1 ENHRY and CDR2 SYGVKD. Deletions cut 0 bases from V and 8 bases from J, with 10 bases between. This CDR3 is built from 14 residues. The CDR3 sequence is CAISESAGREKLFF. CDR3 DNA: TGTGCCATCAGTGAGTCGGCAGGGCGGGAAAAACTGTTTTTT.

At least ten counts were recorded for this clonotype. The chain uses TRBV20-1 and TRBJ1-1; no firm D call. The CDR3 covers 12 residues. In germline, CDR1 is DFQATT, CDR2 SNEGSKA (reference sequence). V lost 6 bases and J lost 3, with 11 bases in between. CDR3 sequence reads: CSALKVDTEAFF. The CDR3 nucleotides are TGCAGTGCCCTTAAAGTTGACACTGAAGCTTTCTTT.

This clonotype was counted only a few times. A read error may produce the germline difference seen at one junction end. The chain links TRBV10-3 to TRBJ1-2, with 11 nucleotides matching TRBD1. This CDR3 has 14 amino acids. Germline V lookup: CDR1 ENHRY, CDR2 SYGVKD. CDR3 bases: TGTGCCAGCAGTATCCGGGACAGGGGGTATGGCTACACCTTC. This codes for CASSIRDRGYGYTF.

This clonotype was detected ten times or more. V is TRBV6-1 and J is TRBJ1-4; D is unresolved. Trimming removed 2 bases from V and 7 bases from J, with 14 bases in between. The CDR3 is 15 residues long. Germline assignment: CDR1 MNHNS and CDR2 SASEGT. In DNA, the CDR3 is TGTGCCAGCAGTGAATCCAGTGGCGAAAGTGAAAAACTGTTTTTT. Translation: CASSESSGESEKLFF.

The J gene is TRBJ2-3, the V gene TRBV7-2, with 8 bases identical to TRBD2. The length of the CDR3 is 15 residues. Germline CDR1 reads SGHTA; CDR2 reads FQGNSA. V shed 6 bases and J 2 bases; nucleotides not matched to a gene: 7. This CDR3 is CASRYPGLVTDTQYF. The DNA for the CDR3 is TGTGCCAGCAGATATCCGGGACTAGTCACAGATACGCAGTATTTT. Drawing the rest from reference TRBV7-2 and TRBJ2-3, the complete variable domain is GAGVSQSPSNKVTEKGKDVELRCDPISGHTALYWYRQSLGQGLEFLIYFQGNSAPDKSGLPSDRFSAERTGGSVSTLTIQRTQQEDSAVYLCASRYPGLVTDTQYFGPGTRLTVL.

This clonotype was seen more than once but under ten times. The chain joins TRBV2 to TRBJ2-5; the D is unclear. There are 15 residues in the CDR3. V lost 2 bases and J lost 0, with 10 bases in between. Germline-derived CDR1 and CDR2 are SNHLY and FYNNEI. This chain's CDR3 is CASSESWVNQETQYF. In nucleotides, the CDR3 is TGTGCCAGCAGTGAAAGTTGGGTTAACCAAGAGACCCAGTACTTC.

The V gene is TRBV4-2, the J gene TRBJ1-1; D might be TRBD1 (6 bases). CDR1 and CDR2 from the germline V gene are LGHNA and YNFKEQ. V gave up 4 bases and J gave up 11 bases, with 17 bases separating them. The CDR3 is 13 residues long. CDR3 sequence reads: CASSPPRGGAAFF. The CDR3 DNA sequence: TGTGCCAGCAGCCCTCCCCGGGGGGGGGCCGCTTTCTTT.

In this sample, this clonotype turned up many times. The chain couples TRBV20-1 to TRBJ2-7; D may be TRBD1 or TRBD2 (5 bases each). Per the germline V gene, CDR1 is DFQATT and CDR2 is SNEGSKA (reference sequence). V was pared by 6 bases and J by 2 bases, with 14 bases between. CDR3 length: 13 amino acids. Here the CDR3 DNA reads TGCAGTGCGGTCCGGGACGGAGCCTACGAGCAGTACTTC. Translated, it gives CSAVRDGAYEQYF.

As for this clonotype: As the CDR3 is not closed by the conserved phenylalanine or tryptophan, this likely results from a read error. V usage is TRBV10-2 and J usage is TRBJ1-6; TRBD1 matches 9 bases. From germline, CDR1 is WSHSY and CDR2 SAAADI. J gave up 11 bases and V 6 bases, and 8 bases lay outside the gene matches. This CDR3 region has 14 residues. The CDR3 sequence is CASSTGTGNPPLHL. The CDR3 DNA reads TGCGCCAGCAGCACCGGGACAGGGAATCCACCCCTCCACCTT.

The chain employs TRBV9 and TRBJ1-2, with a weak D call TRBD1 (6 bases). V lost 2 bases to trimming and J lost 7 bases, with 18 bases between them. Germline CDR1 SGDLS, CDR2 YYNGEE. The CDR3 is 15 amino acids. The CDR3: CASSVEDPGVGGYTF. The CDR3 nucleotides are TGTGCCAGCAGCGTTGAAGATCCAGGGGTCGGTGGCTACACCTTC.

The rearrangement links TRBV7-2 to TRBJ2-2, with D possibly being TRBD1 or TRBD2 (5 bases each). Germline V gives CDR1 SGHTA, CDR2 FQGNSA. This CDR3 is 15 amino acids long. Trimming removed 5 bases at V and 3 bases at J, with 13 bases between. As DNA, the CDR3 is TGTGCCAGCAGCAGCCCCGGGACCTACACCGGGGAGCTGTTTTTT. It specifies CASSSPGTYTGELFF.

This clonotype showed up just once. A junction boundary mismatches the germline segment, possibly from a read error. The chain carries TRBV12-3 or TRBV12-4 and TRBJ2-5; the D gene is possibly TRBD2 (6 bases). The CDR3 is 13 amino acids. CDR3 nucleotides: TGTGCCAACAGTCCCGGGAGTCAAGAGACCCGGTACTTC. This gives the protein CANSPGSQETRYF.

The chain is built from TRBV2 and TRBJ2-3; D unclear. Trimming removed 3 bases from V and 1 base from J, with 2 bases in between. Germline V lookup: CDR1 SNHLY, CDR2 FYNNEI. This CDR3 is built from 12 residues. CDR3 amino acids: CASSEGTDTQYF. The CDR3 region has the DNA TGTGCCAGCAGTGAGGGCACAGATACGCAGTATTTT. Looking up the rest from reference TRBV2 and TRBJ2-3 gives the full variable domain: EPEVTQTPSHQVTQMGQEVILRCVPISNHLYFYWYRQILGQKVEFLVSFYNNEISEKSEIFDDQFSVERPDGSNFTLKIRSTKLEDSAMYFCASSEGTDTQYFGPGTRLTVL.